The clone carrying this T cell receptor beta chain was recorded many times. This entry is derived from a study of T-cell reconstitution after alpha-beta-depleted transplantation in children. Germline loops: CDR1 MNHEY, CDR2 SMNVEV (reference sequence). The CDR3 is made up of 16 amino acids. V shed 2 bases and J shed 5 bases, with 18 bases lying between them. For TCRbeta, the library was prepared with unique molecular identifiers. TCRdb re-called the PCR reads with MiXCR, one entry per CDR3 protein. The data show 200,000 to 300,000 distinct CDR3 sequences, 9.5% to 15% seen once. The sequencing used PBMCs from the stem cell graft donor, collected from the stem cell graft. The TCR originated in a human donor who donated a stem cell graft to a child with acute lymphoblastic leukemia. This rearrangement joins TRBV27 to TRBJ1-1; D remains unclear. Written as DNA, the CDR3 is TGTGCCAGCAGTTTAGTCCCGGAGGGTTGGAAGACTGAAGCTTTCTTT. It translates to CASSLVPEGWKTEAFF.